This T cell receptor (beta chain) was sequenced for a study of blood T cells in healthy people across ages. This CDR3 is built from 14 residues. V was clipped by 3 bases and J by 4 bases, with 12 bases between them. Through a sample-barcoded 5' primer and a J-beta primer mix, a second PCR was run for roughly 6 to 11 cycles. TCRdb recomputed calls from the 5' RACE reads with MiXCR, one row per CDR3 protein. The sample lists about 1.8 million distinct CDR3 sequences, less than 50% seen once, with about 2.1% in the top ten. The donors, healthy Caucasians from Russia, were aged 6 to 90. PBMCs were isolated at a quantity of at least 6 million per sample.

Specimen: blood. The chain links TRBV12-3 or TRBV12-4 to TRBJ1-2; no clear D gene. This receptor was identified in a middle-aged woman in good health. In DNA form, the CDR3 reads TGTGCCAGCAGTTTGGCAGGAGTAGGCTATGGCTACACCTTC. This translates into CASSLAGVGYGYTF.